This T cell receptor (beta chain) was identified during a study of follicular helper T cells after annual influenza vaccination. Regarding this clone: Its specificity is unknown.

The protocol was immunoSEQ multiplex PCR, while the TCRdb copy is restricted to in-frame clones and leaves out a portion. The sample lists about 9,400 clones; nearly 85% were seen once. This CDR3 has 12 residues. CDR1 is MNHNS and CDR2 is SASEGT in the germline V gene. Trimming removed 4 bases at V and 6 bases at J, with 10 bases between. The study's findings and limits: Rare clonotypes were missed; only about 8.5-21% of cells gave TCRB. Most later recoveries of Day 7 ICOS+CD38+ clones were ICOS-CD38- cTfh.

The sample's time point: 2015-2016 season, pre-vaccination. No donor had influenza vaccine in the prior 6 months; all lived in the community. Sorted cTfh were non-naive CD4+CXCR5+PD-1+, either ICOS+CD38+ or ICOS-CD38-. Specimen: CXCR5+ CD38- circulating T follicular helper cells from blood, collected on the day of influenza vaccination. Subset indicated: circulating Tfh, non-naive CD4+CXCR5+PD-1+ (ICOS+CD38+ or ICOS-CD38-). This clonotype was sampled from an adult who received the influenza vaccine. The chain recombines TRBV6-1 with TRBJ2-7; D is undetermined. The CDR3 is CASSVSESEQYF. Here the CDR3 DNA reads TGTGCCAGCAGTGTGAGCGAGTCCGAGCAGTACTTC.